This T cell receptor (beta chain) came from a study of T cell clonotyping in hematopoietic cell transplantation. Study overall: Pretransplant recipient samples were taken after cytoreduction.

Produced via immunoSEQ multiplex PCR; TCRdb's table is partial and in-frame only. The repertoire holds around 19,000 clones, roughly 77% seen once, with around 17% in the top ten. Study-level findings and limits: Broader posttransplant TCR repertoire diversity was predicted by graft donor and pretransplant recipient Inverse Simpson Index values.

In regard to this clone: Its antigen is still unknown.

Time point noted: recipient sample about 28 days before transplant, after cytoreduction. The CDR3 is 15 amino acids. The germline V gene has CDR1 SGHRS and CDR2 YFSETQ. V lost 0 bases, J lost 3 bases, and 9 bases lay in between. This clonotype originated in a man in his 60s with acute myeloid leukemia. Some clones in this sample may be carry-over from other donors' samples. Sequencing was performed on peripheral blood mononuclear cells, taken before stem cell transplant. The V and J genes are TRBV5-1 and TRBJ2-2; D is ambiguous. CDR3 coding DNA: TGCGCCAGCAGCTTGGGTCAGGCCTACACCGGGGAGCTGTTTTTT. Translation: CASSLGQAYTGELFF.